The 15 T cell receptor beta chains presented below share a single source sample, sequenced in a study of blood T cell repertoires in COVID-19. The table came from immunoSEQ multiplex PCR; TCRdb's copy has only in-frame clones and leaves some out. Of just over 300,000 clones in the sample, 70% to 90% were seen once. Input material: PBMCs or T cells enriched from blood (not recorded which). These receptors were taken from a woman aged 40 to 50 who had recovered from COVID-19.

This clone came up once. Other DNA sequences in this sample translate to the same CDR3. The gene calls are TRBV9 and TRBJ1-1; D remains ambiguous. This CDR3 comprises 14 residues. V was clipped by 0 bases and J by 1 base, with 7 bases between them. In germline, CDR1 is SGDLS, CDR2 YYNGEE. The CDR3 DNA reads as TGTGCCAGCAGCGTAGGACAACAGAACACTGAAGCTTTCTTT. This codes for CASSVGQQNTEAFF.

The rearrangement uses TRBV6-5 and TRBJ1-2; D uncertain. V lost 9 bases to trimming and J lost 8 bases, with 10 bases between them. Germline V gene sequence: CDR1 MNHEY, CDR2 SVGAGI. This CDR3 has 10 residues. CDR3 protein: CARPEVGYTF. The CDR3 bases are TGTGCCAGGCCTGAGGTCGGCTACACCTTC.

The V gene is TRBV7-2, the J gene TRBJ2-5; 9 bases map to TRBD2. This CDR3 contains 16 residues. Germline CDR1 and CDR2: SGHTA and FQGNSA. V shed 1 base and J 5 bases; nucleotides not matched to a gene: 8. For the CDR3, the DNA is TGTGCCAGCAGCTTAGAGGGCGGGAGGGCCTTTGAGACCCAGTACTTC. Translated, it gives CASSLEGGRAFETQYF.

This clone was detected once. Germline and junction disagree at one end, which may indicate a read error. The chain carries TRBV7-7 and TRBJ2-2; 7 nucleotides agree with TRBD1. This CDR3 is 14 amino acids long. CDR1 and CDR2 from the germline V gene are SSHAT and FNYEAQ (reference sequence). The CDR3 is CASSLGTAAGELFF. The CDR3 nucleotides read TGTGCTAGCAGCTTGGGGACAGCCGCCGGGGAGCTGTTTTTT.

The genes are TRBV4-1 and TRBJ1-5; 12 bases are shared with TRBD1. Germline V gene lookup returns CDR1 MGHRA and CDR2 YSYEKL. V shed 4 bases and J 8 bases; nucleotides not matched to a gene: 9. The CDR3 runs 16 residues. The CDR3 nucleotides read TGCGCCAGCAGCCTGGGGGACAGGGGGCCAAATGAGCCCCAGCATTTT. This gives the protein CASSLGDRGPNEPQHF.

This chain uses TRBV9 with TRBJ2-7; 11 bases map to TRBD2. This CDR3 has 14 residues. The germline CDR1 and CDR2 sequences are SGDLS and YYNGEE. V lost 4 bases, J lost 6 bases, and 6 bases stayed unmatched. This CDR3 reads CASSTWTSGSEQYF. The CDR3 bases are TGTGCCAGCAGCACTTGGACTAGCGGGTCCGAGCAGTACTTC.

The DNA of the CDR3 is TGTGCCAGCTCACCACCTTCGCAGGGAACCACTGAAGCTTTCTTT. This gives the protein CASSPPSQGTTEAFF. The rearrangement joins TRBV18 to TRBJ1-1; D might be TRBD1 (5 bases). CDR3 size: 15 residues. CDR1 KGHSH and CDR2 LQKENI come from the germline V gene. With 0 bases removed from V and 4 bases from J, the gap between germline ends came to 12 bases.

This clone was observed a few times. The chain joins TRBV19 to TRBJ2-1; 10 nucleotides line up with TRBD1. The trim removed 6 bases at V and 12 bases at J, leaving 8 bases unmatched. The CDR3 totals 13 residues. CDR1 LNHDA and CDR2 SQIVND come from the germline V gene (reference sequence). The DNA for the CDR3 is TGTGCCAGTAGGATGGACAGGGGGGGACGGCAGTTCTTC. Amino acid sequence: CASRMDRGGRQFF.

The chain links TRBV19 to TRBJ2-5; tentative D call: TRBD2 (6 bases). Trimming removed 1 base from V and 5 bases from J, with 11 bases in between. CDR1 is LNHDA, CDR2 SQIVND, per germline (reference sequence). CDR3 length: 14 amino acids. CDR3 sequence reads: CASSIGGRGETQYF. DNA for the CDR3: TGTGCCAGTAGTATAGGGGGACGGGGGGAGACCCAGTACTTC. Filled out from reference TRBV19 and TRBJ2-5, the complete variable domain reads DGGITQSPKYLFRKEGQNVTLSCEQNLNHDAMYWYRQDPGQGLRLIYYSQIVNDFQKGDIAEGYSVSREKKESFPLTVTSAQKNPTAFYLCASSIGGRGETQYFGPGTRLLVL.

V gene TRBV13 combines with J gene TRBJ2-5; the D gene is possibly TRBD2 (6 bases). Looked up from germline, CDR1 is PRHDT and CDR2 is FYEKMQ (reference sequence). V was pared by 5 bases and J by 0 bases, with 13 bases between. The CDR3 runs 15 residues. In DNA form, the CDR3 reads TGTGCCAGCAGCCCGGGGGACCAGTACCAAGAGACCCAGTACTTC. Translation: CASSPGDQYQETQYF.

The chain uses TRBV2 and TRBJ2-7; perhaps TRBD2 as D (7 bases). Germline V lookup: CDR1 SNHLY, CDR2 FYNNEI. This CDR3 region has 13 residues. The V gene lost 6 bases and the J gene lost 3 bases, with 12 bases spanning the gap. The CDR3 DNA sequence: TGTGCCAGCAGGGGGGGAGGGGGCTACGAGCAGTACTTC. Amino acid sequence: CASRGGGGYEQYF.

The chain couples TRBV6-5 to TRBJ2-1; the D gene is possibly TRBD2 (6 bases). CDR3 length: 13 amino acids. CDR1 and CDR2 from the germline V gene are MNHEY and SVGAGI. Deletions cut 6 bases from V and 7 bases from J, with 13 bases between. This chain's CDR3 is CASSRTKGNEQFF. In nucleotides, the CDR3 is TGTGCCAGCAGCCGGACTAAAGGGAATGAGCAGTTCTTC.

J is TRBJ1-2 and V is TRBV2; D uncertain. Germline V CDR1 and CDR2: SNHLY, FYNNEI. Trimming pared 4 bases from V and 7 bases from J, leaving 13 bases between. This CDR3 contains 13 residues. CDR3 bases: TGTGCCAGCAGTGTGTTGGGTGGAGGTGGCTACACCTTC. The encoded protein is CASSVLGGGGYTF.

The V and J genes are TRBV19 and TRBJ2-7; TRBD2 is a possible D gene (6 bases). Germline assignment: CDR1 LNHDA and CDR2 SQIVND (reference sequence). The V end was cut by 3 bases, the J end by 1 base, with 16 bases between. CDR3 size: 16 residues. Written as DNA, the CDR3 is TGTGCCAGTAGTATCGAGGGTAGCGGCTCTTCCTACGAGCAGTACTTC. It translates to CASSIEGSGSSYEQYF.

The chain combines TRBV18 with TRBJ2-7; D perhaps matches TRBD2 (6 bases). The ends were cut back, 3 bases at V and 3 bases at J, with 9 bases in the middle. Germline lookup yields CDR1 KGHSH and CDR2 LQKENI. This CDR3 has 13 amino acids. The CDR3 loop is CASSPGTVYEQYF. CDR3 coding DNA: TGTGCCAGCTCACCCGGGACTGTCTACGAGCAGTACTTC.